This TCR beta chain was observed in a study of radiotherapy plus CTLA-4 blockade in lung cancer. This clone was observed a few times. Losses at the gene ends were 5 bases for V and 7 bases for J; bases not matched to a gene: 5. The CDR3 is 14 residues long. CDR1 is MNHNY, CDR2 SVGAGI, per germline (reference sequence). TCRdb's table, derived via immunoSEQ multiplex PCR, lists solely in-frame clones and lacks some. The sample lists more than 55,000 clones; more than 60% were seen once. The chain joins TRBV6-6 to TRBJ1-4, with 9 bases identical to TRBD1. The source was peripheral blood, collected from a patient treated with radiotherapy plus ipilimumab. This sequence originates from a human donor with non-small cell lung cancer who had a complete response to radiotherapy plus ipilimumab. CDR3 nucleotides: TGTGCCAGCAGTCCACAGGGGGCGGGTGAAAAACTGTTTTTT. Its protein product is CASSPQGAGEKLFF.